The 19 T cell receptor beta chains below were found in one sample sequenced in a study of T-cell reconstitution after alpha-beta-depleted transplantation in children. As it was prepared, the TCRbeta library received unique molecular identifiers. A single record per CDR3 protein comes from TCRdb applying MiXCR to the PCR reads. The table records more than 400,000 distinct CDR3 sequences, more than 9.5% of them present only once. The input for sequencing was PBMCs, mostly from graft donor cells, taken 180 days after TCRalphabeta/CD19-depleted stem cell transplant. These receptors were obtained from a female patient aged 2-15 years who had a stem cell transplant for aplastic anemia, so the T cells may come from the graft donor.

This clonotype was detected only a few times. The chain links TRBV5-1 to TRBJ2-1, with TRBD2 matching over 10 bases. Germline V gene data show CDR1 as SGHRS and CDR2 as YFSETQ. This CDR3 contains 15 residues. Losses at the gene ends were 0 bases for V and 8 bases for J; bases not matched to a gene: 5. CDR3 in amino acids: CASSLVLAGAHEQFF. The CDR3 DNA reads as TGCGCCAGCAGCTTGGTCCTAGCGGGAGCCCATGAGCAGTTCTTC.

The J gene is TRBJ1-4, the V gene TRBV25-1; TRBD1 agrees at 8 bases. The CDR3 sequence is 14 residues long. V was pared by 2 bases and J by 10 bases, with 6 bases of the junction left unmatched. CDR1 MGHDK and CDR2 SYGVNS come from the germline V gene. The CDR3 DNA is TGTGCCAGCAGTGAAGCAGGGGGCAGGGCAAAACTGTTTTTT. As protein: CASSEAGGRAKLFF.

The chain uses TRBV7-2 and TRBJ2-5, with unresolved D. In germline, CDR1 is SGHTA, CDR2 FQGNSA. The CDR3 sequence is 13 residues long. The germline V and J ends were trimmed by 0 bases and 1 base, with 3 bases remaining between them. CDR3 sequence reads: CASSLAFQETQYF. As DNA, the CDR3 is TGTGCCAGCAGCTTAGCGTTCCAAGAGACCCAGTACTTC.

This sequence joins TRBV12-3 or TRBV12-4 and TRBJ2-1; D unresolved. Trimming shortened V by 6 bases and J by 8 bases, and 17 bases separated the two germline ends. CDR3 length: 14 amino acids. The CDR3 reads CASRFGLPRDEQFF. CDR3 DNA sequence: TGTGCCAGCAGATTCGGCCTCCCCCGCGATGAGCAGTTCTTC.

The chain has TRBV4-3 and TRBJ2-3, with D tentatively TRBD1 or TRBD2 (5 bases each). Germline lookup yields CDR1 LGHNA and CDR2 YSLEER. The V gene lost 3 bases and the J gene lost 4 bases, with 8 bases spanning the gap. CDR3 length: 13 amino acids. CDR3 sequence: CASSQGESDTQYF. The CDR3 DNA is TGCGCCAGCAGCCAGGGGGAGTCAGATACGCAGTATTTT.

This clonotype was observed a few times. The chain is built from TRBV6-5 and TRBJ1-2; tentative D call: TRBD1 (6 bases). The CDR3 extends over 14 amino acids. With 4 bases removed from V and 4 bases from J, the gap between germline ends came to 13 bases. Germline values: CDR1 MNHEY, CDR2 SVGAGI. The CDR3 here is CASSSPTGLYGYTF. The DNA of the CDR3 is TGTGCCAGCAGTTCGCCGACAGGTCTCTATGGCTACACCTTC.

This clonotype was observed at least ten times. This sequence joins TRBV29-1 and TRBJ2-1, with 8 bases identical to TRBD1. The CDR3 sequence is 16 residues long. Per germline, CDR1 SQVTM and CDR2 ANQGSEA. V shed 4 bases, J shed 8 bases, and the junction held 16 bases outside the gene matches. CDR3 protein: CSVGTDQPGQVHEQFF. The CDR3 DNA sequence: TGCAGCGTTGGCACTGACCAACCGGGACAGGTCCATGAGCAGTTCTTC.

This clonotype showed up just a few times. The rearrangement uses TRBV6-2 or TRBV6-3 and TRBJ2-1; D call uncertain. V was pared by 5 bases and J by 5 bases, with 7 bases between. This CDR3 contains 12 residues. Germline CDR1 and CDR2: MNHEY and SVGEGT. CDR3 DNA: TGTGCCAGCAGTCGGGCCCACAATGAGCAGTTCTTC. This codes for CASSRAHNEQFF.

The table lists this clonotype with a few counts. The rearrangement uses TRBV4-3 and TRBJ2-1; D gene unclear. V was cut by 0 bases and J by 8 bases, with 8 bases left in between. Germline CDR1 is LGHNA and CDR2 is YSLEER. The CDR3 has 13 amino acids. This CDR3 is CASSQDTSDEQFF. DNA for the CDR3: TGCGCCAGCAGCCAAGATACAAGCGATGAGCAGTTCTTC.

This clonotype was seen more than once but under ten times. The chain links TRBV6-2 or TRBV6-3 to TRBJ1-3; D might be TRBD1 (6 bases). The CDR3 totals 14 residues. Germline V gene sequence: CDR1 MNHEY, CDR2 SVGEGT. V lost 6 bases, J lost 4 bases, and 13 bases lay in between. The DNA for the CDR3 is TGTGCCAGCAGGCCACAGGGCAGAGGAAACACCATATATTTT. Translated: CASRPQGRGNTIYF.

The chain is built from TRBV30 and TRBJ2-1, with D unclear. The CDR3 totals 12 residues. Trimming shortened V by 2 bases and J by 2 bases, and 4 bases separated the two germline ends. Germline CDR1 reads GTSNPN; CDR2 reads SVGIG (reference sequence). The CDR3 sequence: CAWSFPYNEQFF. CDR3 bases: TGTGCCTGGAGTTTCCCCTACAATGAGCAGTTCTTC.

This clonotype was seen repeatedly, ten times or more. The chain has TRBV5-1 and TRBJ2-1; D not resolved. Germline values: CDR1 SGHRS, CDR2 YFSETQ. There are 14 residues in the CDR3. With 2 bases removed from V and 6 bases from J, the gap between germline ends came to 12 bases. The CDR3 region has the DNA TGCGCCAGCAGCTTAAAAATTGAATTCAATGAGCAGTTCTTC. Translating gives CASSLKIEFNEQFF. Together with reference TRBV5-1 and TRBJ2-1, the CDR3 gives the full variable domain: KAGVTQTPRYLIKTRGQQVTLSCSPISGHRSVSWYQQTPGQGLQFLFEYFSETQRNKGNFPGRFSGRQFSNSRSEMNVSTLELGDSALYLCASSLKIEFNEQFFGPGTRLTVL.

In its sample, this clonotype was seen many times. The rearrangement joins TRBV7-3 to TRBJ2-1; the match to TRBD2 covers 8 bases. The junction had 13 bases not matched to a gene; V was cut back by 5 bases and J by 4 bases. Germline lookup yields CDR1 SGHTA and CDR2 FQGTGA. This CDR3 region has 17 residues. The CDR3 spells CASSQSPGREGYNEQFF. The DNA of the CDR3 is TGTGCCAGCAGCCAAAGCCCGGGTCGGGAGGGGTACAATGAGCAGTTCTTC.

This clonotype came up a few times. The chain carries TRBV20-1 and TRBJ1-5, with D unclear. The CDR3 extends over 15 amino acids. Germline V gene sequence: CDR1 DFQATT, CDR2 SNEGSKA (reference sequence). Trimming removed 6 bases at V and 3 bases at J, with 18 bases between. The CDR3 DNA reads TGCAGTGCCCGTCGAGTCGCGGTCCTCAATCAGCCCCAGCATTTT. It specifies CSARRVAVLNQPQHF.

This clonotype was observed a few times. V and J are TRBV7-2 and TRBJ1-6; D is uncertain. CDR1 SGHTA and CDR2 FQGNSA come from the germline V gene. Trimming cost V 5 bases and J 10 bases, with 15 bases left between them. This CDR3 is built from 14 residues. For the CDR3, the DNA is TGTGCCAGCAGCCCACATGGGCGAGGGTCACCCCTCCACTTT. Translating gives CASSPHGRGSPLHF.

This clonotype was observed many times. The chain is built from TRBV15 and TRBJ1-4; 7 nucleotides align to TRBD1. V dropped 2 bases and J dropped 5; count of bases not matched to a gene: 5. The CDR3 runs to 15 residues. Germline CDR1 is LNHNV and CDR2 is YYDKDF (reference sequence). The CDR3 loop reads CATSRKGGANEKLFF. In nucleotides, the CDR3 is TGTGCCACCAGCAGAAAAGGGGGCGCGAATGAAAAACTGTTTTTT.

This clonotype occurred many times. This chain connects TRBV2 to TRBJ1-5; 7 nucleotides match TRBD1. This CDR3 comprises 12 residues. With V trimmed by 6 bases and J by 4 bases, 0 bases remained unmatched. Germline CDR1 is SNHLY and CDR2 is FYNNEI. CDR3 sequence reads: CASRTGNQPQHF. Written as DNA, the CDR3 is TGTGCCAGCAGGACAGGGAATCAGCCCCAGCATTTT.

The chain links TRBV28 to TRBJ1-2; 9 bases fit TRBD1. V was clipped by 4 bases and J by 3 bases; unmatched bases: 6. Per the germline V gene, CDR1 is MDHEN and CDR2 is SYDVKM. This CDR3 is 15 amino acids long. CDR3 nucleotides: TGTGCCAGCAGTTCACCGGGACAGGGCGACTATGGCTACACCTTC. This translates into CASSSPGQGDYGYTF.

This chain links TRBV29-1 with TRBJ1-2; 7 bases map to TRBD1. This CDR3 region has 14 residues. CDR1 is SQVTM, CDR2 ANQGSEA, per germline. The V segment lost 2 bases and the J segment 5 bases; nucleotides outside the gene matches: 8. The CDR3 protein is CSVESPGQPYGYTF. The CDR3 DNA reads TGCAGCGTTGAATCGCCGGGACAGCCTTATGGCTACACCTTC. Full variable domain (remainder filled in from reference TRBV29-1 and TRBJ1-2): SAVISQKPSRDICQRGTSLTIQCQVDSQVTMMFWYRQQPGQSLTLIATANQGSEATYESGFVIDKFPISRPNLTFSTLTVSNMSPEDSSIYLCSVESPGQPYGYTFGSGTRLTVV.